This note documents a single TCR beta chain sequence. These data come from a study of control samples from healthy donors and cancer patients. Data came from immunoSEQ multiplex PCR; TCRdb stores just in-frame clones and leaves some out. This table holds about 77,000 clones, approximately 92% found once. V was pared by 1 base and J by 4 bases, with 8 bases between. The germline V gene has CDR1 SGHTA and CDR2 FQGNSA. This CDR3 is built from 15 residues. The receptor's source is a woman aged 60 to 75 in good health. The sequencing sample was made of blood. The chain couples TRBV7-2 to TRBJ2-6; D remains ambiguous. The CDR3 DNA reads as TGTGCCAGCAGCTTAGGGGGAACCGGGGCCAACGTCCTGACTTTC. Encoded protein: CASSLGGTGANVLTF.